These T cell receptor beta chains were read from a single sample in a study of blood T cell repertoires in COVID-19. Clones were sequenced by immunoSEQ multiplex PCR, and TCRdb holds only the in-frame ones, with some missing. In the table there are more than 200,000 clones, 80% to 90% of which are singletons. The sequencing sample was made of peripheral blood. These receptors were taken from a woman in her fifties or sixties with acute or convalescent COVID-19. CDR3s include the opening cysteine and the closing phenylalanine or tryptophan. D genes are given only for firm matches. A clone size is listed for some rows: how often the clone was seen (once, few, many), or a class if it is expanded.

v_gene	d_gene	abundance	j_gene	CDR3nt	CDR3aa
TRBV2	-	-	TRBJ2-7	TGTGCCAGCACACGACTATCGACCTACGAGCAGTACTTC	CASTRLSTYEQYF
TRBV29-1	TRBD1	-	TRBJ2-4	TGCAGCGCGTACCCGGGACAGGCATCTACTCTCAAAAACATTCAGTACTTC	CSAYPGQASTLKNIQYF
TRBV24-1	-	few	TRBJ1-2	TGTGCCACCAGTGATCCCTTGCGCGGGGCCTATGGCTACACCTTC	CATSDPLRGAYGYTF
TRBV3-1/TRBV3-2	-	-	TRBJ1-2	TGTGCCAGCAGCCAAGATCTTAGGGAGAACTATGGCTACACCTTC	CASSQDLRENYGYTF
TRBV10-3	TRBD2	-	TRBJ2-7	TGTGCCATCAGTGGGACTAGCGACTCCTACGAGCAGTACTTC	CAISGTSDSYEQYF
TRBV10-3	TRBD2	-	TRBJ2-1	TGTGCCATCAGAGGGCTAGCGGGCAATGAGCAGTTCTTC	CAIRGLAGNEQFF
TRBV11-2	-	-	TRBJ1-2	TGTGCCAGCAGCTTAGAACAGGAAGGCTACACCTTC	CASSLEQEGYTF
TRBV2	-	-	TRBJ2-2	TGTGCCAGCAGTGGTCAGGGGGGAACCGGGGAGCTGTTTTTT	CASSGQGGTGELFF
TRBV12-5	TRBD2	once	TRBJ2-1	TGTGCTAGTGGTTTGGGACTAGCGAAAACCTACAATGAGCAGTTCTTC	CASGLGLAKTYNEQFF
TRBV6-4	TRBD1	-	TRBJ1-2	TGTGCCAGCAGTGAGGGACAGGGACGTGGCTACACCTTC	CASSEGQGRGYTF
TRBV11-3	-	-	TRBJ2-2	TGTGCCAGCAGAGAGGGTGGCGGGAAGGCCGGGGAGCTGTTTTTT	CASREGGGKAGELFF
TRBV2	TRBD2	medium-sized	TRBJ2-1	TGTGCCAGCATCCTAGGGCTAGCGGTCTACAATGAGCAGTTCTTC	CASILGLAVYNEQFF
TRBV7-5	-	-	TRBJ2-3	TGTGCCAGAAGCTTATGGAGGTCCACAGATACGCAGTATTTT	CARSLWRSTDTQYF
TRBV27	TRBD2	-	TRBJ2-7	TGTGCCAGCAGTCCTAGCGGGAGGGTTAAGCAGTACTTC	CASSPSGRVKQYF